The 26 T cell receptor beta chains reported below all come from one sample, sequenced in a study of Graves' ophthalmopathy and Graves' hyperthyroidism. Using RNA transcripts, the TCR beta CDR3 regions were amplified. HTBI-primed RT-PCR formed the first round, and a multiplex PCR formed the second. TCRdb re-derived calls from the multiplex PCR reads in MiXCR, one entry per CDR3 protein. The sample has over 450,000 distinct CDR3 sequences; approximately 15% are singletons. The source material was blood. The receptors were sampled from a woman younger than 45 with Graves' ophthalmopathy.

This clonotype has a handful of counts. This chain joins TRBV7-2 and TRBJ1-5, with D perhaps TRBD1 (6 bases). V was trimmed by 2 bases and J by 4 bases, leaving 12 bases between them. Germline values: CDR1 SGHTA, CDR2 FQGNSA. The CDR3 runs to 15 residues. The DNA of the CDR3 is TGTGCCAGCAGCTTATCCCGGGACACTAATCAGCCCCAGCATTTT. Translated, it gives CASSLSRDTNQPQHF. Together with reference TRBV7-2 and TRBJ1-5, the CDR3 gives the full variable domain: GAGVSQSPSNKVTEKGKDVELRCDPISGHTALYWYRQSLGQGLEFLIYFQGNSAPDKSGLPSDRFSAERTGGSVSTLTIQRTQQEDSAVYLCASSLSRDTNQPQHFGDGTRLSIL.

This clonotype was counted ten times or more. The chain is built from TRBV6-5 and TRBJ2-7; D uncertain. Trimming removed 5 bases at V and 2 bases at J, with 13 bases between. CDR3 size: 14 residues. The V gene's germline CDR1 is MNHEY and CDR2 SVGAGI. CDR3: CASSNGSITYEQYF. The CDR3 bases are TGTGCCAGCAGTAACGGCAGCATTACCTACGAGCAGTACTTC.

This clonotype came up many times. A read error may account for a junction end that differs from germline. The chain is built from TRBV12-3 or TRBV12-4 and TRBJ1-2; 7 bases are a match to TRBD1. The CDR3 spans 14 residues. The CDR3 nucleotides read TGTGCCAGCAGTTTAATGTCAGGGGGTGATGGCCACACCTTC. The encoded protein is CASSLMSGGDGHTF.

This clonotype has at least ten counts. The chain has TRBV28 and TRBJ1-2; D remains unclear. Germline assignment: CDR1 MDHEN and CDR2 SYDVKM. The CDR3 covers 14 residues. Trimming stripped 3 bases from V and 4 bases from J, with 12 bases between. CDR3 bases: TGTGCCAGCAGTTTTTGGGTCCAGACCTATGGCTACACCTTC. This encodes CASSFWVQTYGYTF.

This clonotype was seen at least ten times. This sequence joins TRBV6-5 and TRBJ2-7; 7 bases align to TRBD1. The CDR3 has 13 amino acids. Germline CDR1 MNHEY, CDR2 SVGAGI. Losses at the gene ends were 2 bases for V and 6 bases for J; bases not matched to a gene: 4. Written as DNA, the CDR3 is TGTGCCAGCAGTTACACTGGGACAGCCGAGCAGTACTTC. Its translation is CASSYTGTAEQYF.

This clonotype was picked up many times. The V call is TRBV5-1, the J call TRBJ1-5, with unresolved D. In germline, CDR1 is SGHRS, CDR2 YFSETQ. The CDR3 sequence is 15 residues long. The germline V and J ends were trimmed by 0 bases and 0 bases, with 7 bases remaining between them. This chain's CDR3 is CASSLEGLSNQPQHF. The CDR3 DNA reads TGCGCCAGCAGCTTGGAAGGCCTTAGCAATCAGCCCCAGCATTTT.

This clonotype was observed many times. This chain uses TRBV6-1 with TRBJ2-6; D not resolved. V was trimmed by 7 bases and J by 3 bases, leaving 10 bases between them. This CDR3 spans 14 amino acids. Germline V gene data show CDR1 as MNHNS and CDR2 as SASEGT. CDR3 DNA sequence: TGTGCCAGCACCTCTTTGGGTGGGGCCAACGTCCTGACTTTC. Amino acid sequence: CASTSLGGANVLTF.

The table lists this clonotype with many counts. This sequence joins TRBV5-1 and TRBJ1-1, with a possible D match to TRBD1 (5 bases). Trimming removed 4 bases at V and 0 bases at J, with 13 bases between. The CDR3 contains 15 residues. Germline CDR1 reads SGHRS; CDR2 reads YFSETQ. The CDR3: CASSQGGPMNTEAFF. CDR3 in DNA: TGCGCCAGCAGCCAGGGAGGACCGATGAACACTGAAGCTTTCTTT.

This clonotype has ten or more counts. The chain recombines TRBV20-1 with TRBJ2-5; perhaps TRBD1 as D (6 bases). Deletions cut 5 bases from V and 7 bases from J, with 11 bases between. The CDR3 runs 11 residues. CDR1 DFQATT and CDR2 SNEGSKA come from the germline V gene (reference sequence). DNA of the CDR3: TGCAGTGCTTGGACAGCTGCGACCCAGTACTTC. Translating it yields CSAWTAATQYF.

In the case of this clonotype: Its ends do not fully match the called genes, so a read error is possible. The chain is built from TRBV4-1 and TRBJ2-5, with 10 bases that match TRBD1. Germline loops: CDR1 MGHRA, CDR2 YSYEKL. This CDR3 has 16 residues. This CDR3 is CASSRSLGQGSITQCF. CDR3 nucleotide sequence: TGCGCCAGCAGCCGCTCGTTGGGACAGGGGTCCATAACCCAGTGCTTC.

The gene calls are TRBV10-3 and TRBJ1-6; the D is unclear. This CDR3 comprises 12 residues. Deletions cut 1 base from V and 7 bases from J, with 2 bases between. Germline V gene lookup returns CDR1 ENHRY and CDR2 SYGVKD. CDR3: CAISELNSPLHF. The CDR3 nucleotides read TGTGCCATCAGTGAGTTGAATTCACCCCTCCACTTT.

This clonotype was recorded a few times. The J gene is TRBJ1-1, the V gene TRBV19; no clear D. Germline CDR1 LNHDA, CDR2 SQIVND (reference sequence). V shed 7 bases and J shed 1 base, with 13 bases lying between them. This CDR3 region has 14 residues. The CDR3 loop is CASINRAGNTEAFF. The DNA of the CDR3 is TGTGCCAGTATCAATAGGGCGGGGAACACTGAAGCTTTCTTT.

This clonotype appeared many times. The chain recombines TRBV30 with TRBJ2-2; D call uncertain. V lost 4 bases and J 0 bases, leaving 9 bases between the germline ends. CDR3 length: 14 residues. Per germline, CDR1 GTSNPN and CDR2 SVGIG (reference sequence). The CDR3 DNA is TGTGCCTGGAAAGGCGTGACGAACACCGGGGAGCTGTTTTTT. Amino acid sequence: CAWKGVTNTGELFF.

This clonotype appeared many times. This chain connects TRBV12-3 or TRBV12-4 to TRBJ1-1, with D perhaps matching TRBD1 (6 bases). The germline V and J ends were trimmed by 3 bases and 1 base, with 12 bases remaining between them. CDR3 length: 15 residues. The CDR3 DNA is TGTGCCAGCAGTTTGACGGGCAGGGGGAACACTGAAGCTTTCTTT. It is translated as CASSLTGRGNTEAFF.

Ten or more counts support this clonotype. This chain joins TRBV7-3 and TRBJ1-2; 11 bases match TRBD1. Germline assignment: CDR1 SGHTA and CDR2 FQGTGA. The V gene end was trimmed by 4 bases and the J gene end by 4 bases; junction bases not matched to a gene: 2. This CDR3 contains 14 residues. DNA for the CDR3: TGTGCCAGCAGCTGGACAGGGGGCGTCTATGGCTACACCTTC. Translated, it gives CASSWTGGVYGYTF.

This clonotype was recorded at least ten times. This chain links TRBV7-2 with TRBJ2-2; D gene uncertain. Deletions cut 6 bases from V and 5 bases from J, with 10 bases between. Germline CDR1 and CDR2: SGHTA and FQGNSA. The CDR3 loop spans 13 amino acids. The CDR3 region is CASSQSATGELFF. CDR3 nucleotides: TGTGCCAGCAGTCAGAGCGCTACCGGGGAGCTGTTTTTT.

The table lists this clonotype with many counts. V gene TRBV6-5 combines with J gene TRBJ1-6; 9 positions agree with TRBD1. After removal of 0 bases from V and 8 bases from J, the junction contained 8 bases not matched to a gene. The germline gives CDR1 MNHEY, CDR2 SVGAGI. The length of the CDR3 is 17 residues. CDR3 in DNA: TGTGCCAGCAGTTACTCGACGGGGACAGGGTACCATTCACCCCTCCACTTT. It is translated as CASSYSTGTGYHSPLHF.

This clonotype has a count of ten or more. The gene calls are TRBV19 and TRBJ1-2, with D tentatively TRBD1 (5 bases). The CDR3 spans 13 residues. Trimming pared 3 bases from V and 4 bases from J, leaving 9 bases between. Germline CDR1 reads LNHDA; CDR2 reads SQIVND (reference sequence). CDR3 in amino acids: CASSISGVYGYTF. The CDR3 coding sequence is TGTGCCAGTAGTATTTCGGGGGTCTATGGCTACACCTTC.

This clonotype showed up just a few times. A much larger clone sits a single nucleotide away, making a read error possible. The rearrangement joins TRBV7-9 to TRBJ1-1; no definite D call. The CDR3 covers 11 residues. Trimming took 2 bases from V and 6 from J, leaving 4 bases between them. Germline V CDR1 and CDR2: SEHNR, FQNEAQ (reference sequence). The CDR3: CASSLFAEAFF. The CDR3 nucleotides are TGTGCCAGCAGCTTATTCGCTGAAGCTTTCTTT.

The chain uses TRBV20-1 and TRBJ1-1; weak D call: TRBD1 (5 bases). The length of the CDR3 is 13 residues. V was cut by 4 bases and J by 0 bases, with 9 bases left in between. CDR1 DFQATT and CDR2 SNEGSKA come from the germline V gene (reference sequence). The DNA of the CDR3 is TGCAGTGCTACAGGGCACATGAACACTGAAGCTTTCTTT. This sequence encodes CSATGHMNTEAFF.

This clonotype appeared many times. CDR3 coding DNA: TGTGCCAGCAGTGGTCCGACAGGTGGAGAGACCCAGTACTTC. This codes for CASSGPTGGETQYF. The genes are TRBV2 and TRBJ2-5; D is perhaps TRBD1 (6 bases). Trimming cost V 4 bases and J 4 bases, with 13 bases left between them. The CDR3 totals 14 residues. CDR1 and CDR2 (germline): SNHLY, FYNNEI.

This clonotype appeared many times. This rearrangement joins TRBV19 to TRBJ1-1; D gene uncertain. The V gene's germline CDR1 is LNHDA and CDR2 SQIVND (reference sequence). CDR3 length equals 15 residues. Trimming removed 5 bases from V and 1 base from J, with 14 bases in between. The CDR3 loop reads CASSRDDTPNTEAFF. As DNA, the CDR3 is TGTGCCAGTAGTCGCGACGACACGCCGAACACTGAAGCTTTCTTT.

This clonotype appeared many times. The gene calls are TRBV7-8 and TRBJ1-5; D may be TRBD1 (5 bases). CDR1 is SGHVS and CDR2 is FQNEAQ in the germline V gene. There are 15 residues in the CDR3. Deletions cut 5 bases from V and 3 bases from J, with 14 bases between. CDR3 coding DNA: TGTGCCAGCAGCCCACGGGGGGGATTCAATCAGCCCCAGCATTTT. As protein: CASSPRGGFNQPQHF.

Comment on this clonotype: A junction boundary mismatches the germline segment, possibly from a read error. CDR3 sequence: CVSSYSGREGDGYTF. CDR3 in DNA: TGTGTCAGCAGTTACTCAGGGCGGGAGGGGGATGGCTACACCTTC. The rearrangement joins TRBV6-5 to TRBJ1-2; D perhaps matches TRBD1 (6 bases). The germline gives CDR1 MNHEY, CDR2 SVGAGI. The CDR3 covers 15 residues.

This clonotype has ten or more counts. This chain joins TRBV6-1 and TRBJ1-5; D call uncertain. Germline CDR1 MNHNS, CDR2 SASEGT. The V end lost 1 base, the J end lost 6 bases, and 13 bases lay between the germline ends. This CDR3 region has 15 residues. This CDR3 is CASSEGIGPGQPQHF. The CDR3 nucleotides read TGTGCCAGCAGTGAAGGGATCGGGCCGGGTCAGCCCCAGCATTTT.

The V gene is TRBV3-1, the J gene TRBJ2-5, with D possibly matching TRBD1 (5 bases). Looked up from germline, CDR1 is LGHDT and CDR2 is YNNKEL (reference sequence). With 0 bases removed from V and 5 bases from J, the gap between germline ends came to 13 bases. The CDR3 covers 15 residues. CDR3 in DNA: TGTGCCAGCAGCCAAGAGTTTGGGGCATCGGAGACCCAGTACTTC. Translation gives CASSQEFGASETQYF.